This T cell receptor (beta chain) stems from a study of cytomegalovirus exposure and HLA in healthy donors. Study results and limitations: Segments of the TCR beta V type were, in most cases, productive about 87% or about 30% of the time in an earlier analysis. Within the data, a cluster of highly shared sequence variants was likely a sequencing artifact. A later analysis linked a missense variant in DCLRE1C to the trimming of TCR beta V and J genes. A few chains tied to CMV proved CMV antigen-specific in vitro.

Germline loops: CDR1 LNHDA, CDR2 SQIVND (reference sequence). V gave up 3 bases and J gave up 3 bases; unmatched junction bases: 5. This CDR3 is built from 15 residues. Comments on this clone: Its antigen is still unknown.

Primers for the PCR totalled 60 Vbeta and 13 Jbeta. This table comes from immunoSEQ multiplex PCR, and its TCRdb copy is limited to in-frame clones, with some not included. The sample yields 150,000 to 200,000 clones, 80% seen once. The gene calls are TRBV19 and TRBJ2-7; 10 bases match TRBD2. Sequenced input: PBMCs. This TCR derives from a girl between 5 and 17 years old in good health and CMV-seropositive. This CDR3 is CASSMTGTSVYEQYF. The CDR3 DNA sequence: TGTGCCAGTAGTATGACCGGGACTAGCGTCTACGAGCAGTACTTC.